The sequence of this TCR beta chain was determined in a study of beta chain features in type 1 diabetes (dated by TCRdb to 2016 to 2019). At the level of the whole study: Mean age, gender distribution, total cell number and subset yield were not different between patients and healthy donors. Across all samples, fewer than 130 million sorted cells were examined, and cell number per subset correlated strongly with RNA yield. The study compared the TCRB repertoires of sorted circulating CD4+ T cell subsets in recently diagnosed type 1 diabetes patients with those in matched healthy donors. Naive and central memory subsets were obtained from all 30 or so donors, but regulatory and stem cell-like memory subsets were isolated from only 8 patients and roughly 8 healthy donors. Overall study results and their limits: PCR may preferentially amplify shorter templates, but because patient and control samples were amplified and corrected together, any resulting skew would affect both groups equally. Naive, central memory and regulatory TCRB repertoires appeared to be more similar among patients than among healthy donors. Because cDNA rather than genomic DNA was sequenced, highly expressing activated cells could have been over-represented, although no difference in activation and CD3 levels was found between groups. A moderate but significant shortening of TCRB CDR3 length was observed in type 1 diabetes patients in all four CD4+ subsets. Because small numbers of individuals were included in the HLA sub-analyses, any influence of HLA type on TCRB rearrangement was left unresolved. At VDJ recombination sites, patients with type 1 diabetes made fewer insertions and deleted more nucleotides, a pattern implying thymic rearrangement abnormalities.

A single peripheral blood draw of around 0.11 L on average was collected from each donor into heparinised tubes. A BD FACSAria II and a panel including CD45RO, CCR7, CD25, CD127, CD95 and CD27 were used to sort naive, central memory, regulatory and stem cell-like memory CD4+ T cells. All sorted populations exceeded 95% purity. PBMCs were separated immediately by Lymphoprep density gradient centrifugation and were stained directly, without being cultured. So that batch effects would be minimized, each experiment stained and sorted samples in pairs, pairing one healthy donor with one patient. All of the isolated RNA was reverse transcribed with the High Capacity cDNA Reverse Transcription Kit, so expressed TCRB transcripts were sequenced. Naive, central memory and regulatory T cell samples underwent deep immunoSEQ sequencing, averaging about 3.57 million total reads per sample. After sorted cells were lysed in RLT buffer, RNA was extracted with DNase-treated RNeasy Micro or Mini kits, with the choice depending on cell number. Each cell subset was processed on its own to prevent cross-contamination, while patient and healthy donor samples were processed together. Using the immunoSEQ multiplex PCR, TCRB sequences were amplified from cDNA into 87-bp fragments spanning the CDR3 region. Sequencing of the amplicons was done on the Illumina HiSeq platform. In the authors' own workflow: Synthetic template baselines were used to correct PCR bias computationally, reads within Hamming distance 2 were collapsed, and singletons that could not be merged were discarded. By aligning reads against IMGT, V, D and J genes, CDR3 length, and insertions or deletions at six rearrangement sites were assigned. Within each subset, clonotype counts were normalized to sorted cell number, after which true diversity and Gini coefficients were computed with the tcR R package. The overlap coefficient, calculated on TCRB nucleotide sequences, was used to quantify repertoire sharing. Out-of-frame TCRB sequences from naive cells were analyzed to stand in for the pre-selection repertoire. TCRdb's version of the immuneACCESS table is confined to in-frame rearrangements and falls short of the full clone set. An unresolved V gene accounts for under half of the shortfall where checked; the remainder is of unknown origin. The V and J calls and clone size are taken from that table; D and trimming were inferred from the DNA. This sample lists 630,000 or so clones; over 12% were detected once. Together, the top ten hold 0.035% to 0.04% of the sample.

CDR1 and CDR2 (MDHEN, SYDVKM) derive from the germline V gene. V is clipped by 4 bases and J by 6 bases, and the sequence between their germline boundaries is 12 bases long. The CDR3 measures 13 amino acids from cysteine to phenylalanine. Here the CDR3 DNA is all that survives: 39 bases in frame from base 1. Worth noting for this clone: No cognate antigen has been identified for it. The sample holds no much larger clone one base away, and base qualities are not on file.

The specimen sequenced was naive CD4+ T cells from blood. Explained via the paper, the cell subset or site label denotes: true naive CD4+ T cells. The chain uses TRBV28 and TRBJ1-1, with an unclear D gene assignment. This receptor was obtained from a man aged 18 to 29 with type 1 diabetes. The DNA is TGTGCCAGCAGTTCCGGTCAGTCACCTGAAGCTTTCTTT. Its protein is CASSSGQSPEAFF.